Shown below are 5 T cell receptor beta chains from a single sample sequenced in a study of blood T cells in healthy people across ages. A J-beta primer mix and a sample-barcoded 5' primer were used in a second PCR of roughly 7 to 12 cycles. TCRdb passed the 5' RACE reads through MiXCR, listing each CDR3 protein once. This sample has about 1.8 million distinct CDR3 sequences, with around 50% found just once. Sequencing was carried out using blood. These receptors originate from a woman aged 35 to 49 in good health.

The chain uses TRBV20-1 and TRBJ1-1; 7 bases fit TRBD1. This CDR3 contains 14 residues. Germline V gene data show CDR1 as DFQATT and CDR2 as SNEGSKA (reference sequence). With 6 bases clipped from V and 0 bases from J, the junction kept 7 bases outside the gene matches. The CDR3 spells CSALRDRMNTEAFF. For the CDR3, the DNA is TGCAGTGCGCTAAGGGACAGAATGAACACTGAAGCTTTCTTT.

In this sample, this clonotype turned up a few times. This chain connects TRBV28 to TRBJ2-3; no clear D gene. Trimming took 6 bases from V and 3 from J, leaving 7 bases between them. This CDR3 contains 12 residues. The germline V gene encodes CDR1 MDHEN and CDR2 SYDVKM. The CDR3, as DNA: TGTGCCAGCAGCACCCAGACAGATACGCAGTATTTT. It yields the protein CASSTQTDTQYF.

The chain is built from TRBV9 and TRBJ1-4; tentatively, D is TRBD1 (5 bases). The length of the CDR3 is 14 residues. Germline CDR1 SGDLS, CDR2 YYNGEE. V lost 3 bases to trimming and J lost 8 bases, with 14 bases between them. The CDR3 DNA is TGTGCCAGCAGCGCCGGGACCATTGGGGAAAAACTGTTTTTT. This codes for CASSAGTIGEKLFF.

This clonotype was seen repeatedly, ten times or more. The gene calls are TRBV11-1 and TRBJ1-6; D not resolved. Germline V CDR1 and CDR2: SGHAT, FQDESV (reference sequence). V was cut by 5 bases and J by 7 bases, with 12 bases left in between. This CDR3 is built from 14 residues. CDR3 sequence (DNA): TGTGCCAGCAGCCTCGACACGAGGAATTCACCCCTCCACTTT. This translates into CASSLDTRNSPLHF.

The CDR3 sequence: CASRSPPYEQYF. The CDR3 DNA reads as TGTGCCAGCAGATCTCCACCCTACGAGCAGTACTTC. V is TRBV6-5 and J is TRBJ2-7; D gene uncertain. V was cut by 6 bases and J by 2 bases, with 8 bases left in between. The CDR3 is 12 amino acids. The germline V gene has CDR1 MNHEY and CDR2 SVGAGI.